These T cell receptor beta chains were read from a single sample in a study of blood T cell repertoires in COVID-19. Generated by immunoSEQ multiplex PCR, the TCRdb table keeps only in-frame clones and is missing some. The sample has tens of thousands of clones; about 85% are singletons. The source material was peripheral blood. The receptors stem from a man aged 80 or over with active or convalescent COVID-19. The CDR3 runs from the conserved cysteine through the conserved F or W. D genes are given only for firm matches. Only part of the rows carry a size: once, few, many, or a class if the clone is expanded.

d_call j_call clone_size v_call cdr3_aa cdr3_nt
TRBD1 TRBJ1-3 few TRBV5-6 CASSSSQGTGNTIYF TGTGCCAGCAGCTCATCACAGGGGACTGGAAACACCATATATTTT
- TRBJ1-5 - TRBV7-2 CASSLAREEQPQHF TGTGCCAGCAGCTTAGCCCGGGAGGAGCAGCCCCAGCATTTT
TRBD1 TRBJ2-5 once TRBV5-1 CASSLGGRQGRLGEVTQYF TGCGCCAGCAGCTTGGGAGGCCGACAGGGCCGTTTAGGGGAAGTGACCCAGTACTTC
- TRBJ1-3 - TRBV25-1 CASTGEEAGNTIYF TGTGCCAGCACCGGGGAGGAGGCTGGAAACACCATATATTTT
TRBD1 TRBJ2-3 - TRBV18 CASSPPRQGAMDRADTQYF TGTGCCAGCTCACCACCCAGACAGGGGGCGATGGATCGCGCAGATACGCAGTATTTT
- TRBJ2-7 - TRBV18 CASKKTGASYEQYF TGTGCCAGCAAAAAGACAGGCGCAAGCTACGAGCAGTACTTC
TRBD1 TRBJ1-6 - TRBV25-1 CASSGETGGYSPLHF TGTGCCAGCAGTGGAGAGACAGGGGGCTACTCACCCCTCCACTTT
- TRBJ2-2 - TRBV5-1 CATQQIPGSSTGELFF TGCGCCACCCAGCAAATCCCAGGGTCGAGCACCGGGGAGCTGTTTTTT
- TRBJ1-6 few TRBV9 CASSENRTRTPLHF TGTGCCAGCAGCGAAAACCGGACAAGAACACCCCTCCACTTT
- TRBJ2-7 - TRBV10-3 CAISWDNLYEQYF TGTGCCATCAGTTGGGACAACCTATACGAGCAGTACTTC
- TRBJ1-1 - TRBV28 CASSGAGEGSTEAFF TGTGCCAGCAGTGGGGCCGGGGAGGGTAGCACTGAAGCTTTCTTT
TRBD1 TRBJ2-7 - TRBV18 CASFPGQGKIPYEQYF TGTGCCAGCTTCCCGGGACAGGGTAAAATTCCCTACGAGCAGTACTTC
- TRBJ1-1 - TRBV6-5 CASRSGSNTEAFF TGTGCCAGCAGATCCGGGAGCAACACTGAAGCTTTCTTT
- TRBJ1-5 - TRBV6-4 CASSPFQGSNQPQHF TGTGCCAGCAGCCCTTTTCAGGGCAGCAATCAGCCCCAGCATTTT
- TRBJ2-1 - TRBV10-1 CASSLDWNSYNEQFF TGCGCCAGCAGCCTGGACTGGAATTCCTACAATGAGCAGTTCTTC
TRBD1 TRBJ1-1 - TRBV28 CASSLDRGITEAFF TGTGCCAGCAGCTTAGACAGGGGGATCACTGAAGCTTTCTTT
- TRBJ2-2 - TRBV25-1 CASKPFGGGGSTGELFF TGTGCCAGCAAACCTTTCGGGGGAGGGGGGAGCACCGGGGAGCTGTTTTTT
TRBD1 TRBJ2-3 - TRBV7-7 CASSLGRGPDTQYF TGTGCCAGCAGCTTAGGCAGGGGGCCAGATACGCAGTATTTT
- TRBJ2-2 - TRBV5-5 CASSLRGDTGELFF TGTGCCAGCAGCCTCCGGGGTGACACCGGGGAGCTGTTTTTT
- TRBJ2-7 - TRBV6-1 CASSDGTWVGYEQYF TGTGCCAGCAGTGATGGGACTTGGGTGGGCTACGAGCAGTACTTC
TRBD1 TRBJ1-2 - TRBV6-5 CASSTTGFGYTF TGTGCCAGCAGTACGACAGGGTTTGGCTACACCTTC
- TRBJ1-1 few TRBV3-1/TRBV3-2 CASSPGGNTEAFF TGTGCCAGCAGCCCGGGGGGGAACACTGAAGCTTTCTTT
- TRBJ2-2 - TRBV5-6 CASSPPLGSRPNTGELFF TGTGCCAGCAGTCCCCCCCTGGGCAGCCGGCCGAACACCGGGGAGCTGTTTTTT
- TRBJ1-2 - TRBV2 CASQGRADGYTF TGTGCCTCCCAAGGCAGGGCAGATGGCTACACCTTC
- TRBJ2-2 - TRBV11-2 CASSLDRKGGWRTGELFF TGTGCCAGCAGCTTAGATCGGAAGGGTGGGTGGAGGACCGGGGAGCTGTTTTTT
- TRBJ1-1 - TRBV27 CASSLSHRVGEAFF TGTGCCAGCAGTTTATCCCACAGGGTTGGTGAAGCTTTCTTT
TRBD2 TRBJ2-2 few TRBV29-1 CSVAIGLAGTGELFF TGCAGCGTTGCTATCGGGCTAGCGGGTACCGGGGAGCTGTTTTTT
TRBD1 TRBJ1-2 once TRBV14 CASSRTGTGAPAGYGYTF TGTGCCAGCAGCCGAACCGGGACAGGGGCCCCCGCGGGCTATGGCTACACCTTC
TRBD1 TRBJ2-1 - TRBV5-1 CASSSGTGSYNEQFF TGCGCCAGCAGCTCCGGGACAGGGTCGTACAATGAGCAGTTCTTC
TRBD1 TRBJ2-7 - TRBV27 CASSLKMTGGEQYF TGTGCCAGCAGTTTAAAGATGACAGGGGGCGAGCAGTACTTC
- TRBJ1-6 - TRBV6-5 CASSYAGAHLHF TGTGCCAGCAGTTACGCGGGTGCCCACCTCCACTTT
TRBD2 TRBJ2-7 - TRBV3-1/TRBV3-2 CASSQDWSSGSYEQYF TGTGCCAGCAGCCAAGATTGGTCTAGCGGGTCCTACGAGCAGTACTTC
- TRBJ1-3 - TRBV2 CASSEGRNGNTIYF TGTGCCAGCAGTGAAGGCAGGAACGGAAACACCATATATTTT
TRBD2 TRBJ2-3 - TRBV11-3 CASSLGTSGRTDTQYF TGTGCCAGCAGCTTAGGGACTAGCGGTCGCACAGATACGCAGTATTTT
- TRBJ2-5 - TRBV29-1 CSVEEGGGGRETQYF TGCAGCGTTGAAGAAGGCGGGGGCGGACGGGAGACCCAGTACTTC
TRBD2 TRBJ2-3 - TRBV5-4 CASRPVAAGGRDTQYF TGTGCCAGCAGGCCTGTTGCAGCGGGGGGGAGGGATACGCAGTATTTT
- TRBJ2-6 once TRBV7-9 CASSLVFGSGANVLTF TGTGCCAGCAGCTTAGTCTTCGGCTCTGGGGCCAACGTCCTGACTTTC
- TRBJ2-3 - TRBV6-5 CASSYRGASTDTQYF TGTGCCAGCAGTTACCGGGGGGCTAGCACAGATACGCAGTATTTT
- TRBJ1-5 few TRBV13 CASSPPGEDQPQHF TGTGCCAGCAGCCCGCCGGGGGAGGATCAGCCCCAGCATTTT
- TRBJ1-1 few TRBV4-3 CASSQEARVNTEAFF TGCGCCAGCAGCCAAGAGGCCAGGGTGAACACTGAAGCTTTCTTT
TRBD2 TRBJ2-1 once TRBV4-2 CASSQLAGSYNEQFF TGTGCCAGCAGCCAACTAGCGGGGTCCTACAATGAGCAGTTCTTC
- TRBJ1-3 - TRBV7-2 CASSLDSGGLAGNTIYF TGTGCCAGCAGCTTAGATTCGGGGGGTTTAGCTGGAAACACCATATATTTT
TRBD1 TRBJ1-1 - TRBV5-1 CASSSHPTGETEAFF TGCGCCAGCAGCTCGCACCCCACAGGGGAGACTGAAGCTTTCTTT
- TRBJ1-1 once TRBV18 CASSPQGGNTEAFF TGTGCCAGCTCACCCCAGGGCGGGAACACTGAAGCTTTCTTT
- TRBJ1-4 - TRBV15 CATSTSDSEKLFF TGTGCCACCAGCACCTCCGATAGCGAAAAACTGTTTTTT
- TRBJ2-3 - TRBV9 CASSVTPPGTSTDTQYF TGTGCCAGCAGCGTAACGCCTCCGGGGACTAGCACAGATACGCAGTATTTT
- TRBJ2-5 - TRBV9 CASSGGGPGLETQYF TGTGCCAGCAGCGGCGGGGGCCCGGGGTTGGAGACCCAGTACTTC
TRBD2 TRBJ2-7 few TRBV7-8 CASSPSRGGNEQYF TGTGCCAGCAGCCCCTCCCGGGGGGGAAACGAGCAGTACTTC
- TRBJ1-1 - TRBV5-5 CASSPVLNTEAFF TGTGCCAGCAGCCCGGTTTTGAACACTGAAGCTTTCTTT
- TRBJ2-3 - TRBV12-3/TRBV12-4 CASSYYTDTQYF TGTGCCAGCAGCTACTATACAGATACGCAGTATTTT
TRBD2 TRBJ2-5 - TRBV3-1/TRBV3-2 CASSLLAGGLETQYF TGTGCCAGCAGCCTGTTAGCGGGGGGTTTAGAGACCCAGTACTTC
TRBD2 TRBJ2-3 once TRBV2 CASRILAGSPDTQYF TGTGCCAGCAGGATACTAGCGGGTAGCCCAGATACGCAGTATTTT
TRBD2 TRBJ2-7 - TRBV27 CASSPLSGTVGEQYF TGTGCCAGCAGTCCCCTGAGCGGGACGGTGGGGGAGCAGTACTTC
TRBD1 TRBJ2-2 few TRBV5-4 CASRGAPGQGAYTGELFF TGTGCCAGCAGGGGGGCCCCAGGACAGGGGGCCTACACCGGGGAGCTGTTTTTT
TRBD1 TRBJ1-6 - TRBV30 CAWSGGTGGAGSSPLHF TGTGCCTGGAGTGGGGGGACAGGGGGCGCAGGTAGTTCACCCCTCCACTTT
TRBD1 TRBJ1-2 - TRBV12-5 CASGLGDSSYGYTF TGTGCTAGTGGTTTGGGGGACAGTTCGTATGGCTACACCTTC